This T cell receptor (beta chain) was retrieved from a study of CD8 T cell repertoires and HIV-1 epitope variants. Profiled with immunoSEQ multiplex PCR; TCRdb holds only in-frame clones, not every one. The sample contains 5,000 to 6,000 clones, 65% of which appear only once. Turning to this clone: The antigen remains undetermined.

The receptor's source is a male donor with HIV. The sample was cultured CD8+ T cells derived from PBMCs.

The CDR3 DNA follows: TGCAGCGTTGAAGATGAAGAACTAGTAGACATTCAGTACTTC. It encodes CSVEDEELVDIQYF. V usage is TRBV29-1 and J usage is TRBJ2-4; a weak D match, TRBD2 (5 bases). The length of the CDR3 is 14 residues. Germline V lookup: CDR1 SQVTM, CDR2 ANQGSEA. The V end lost 0 bases, the J end lost 8 bases, and 14 bases lay between the germline ends.